These T cell receptor beta chains were read from a single sample in a study of blood T cell repertoires in COVID-19. This table comes from immunoSEQ multiplex PCR, and its TCRdb copy is limited to in-frame clones, with some not included. The table records about 380,000 clones, approximately 80% of them present only once. Sequenced sample: peripheral blood. These receptors were obtained from a human donor with acute or convalescent COVID-19. The donor label of this sample is uncertain. Each CDR3 is given with its conserved first and last residue. Each record gives: CDR3 DNA, CDR3 protein, clone size, D gene, J gene, CDR3 length, V gene. A D gene is named only where the DNA matches it firmly. The listing skips clone size in some rows; elsewhere it reads once, few, many or a size class.

TGTGCCAGCTCTAGGACAGACCCATCTTATGGCTACACCTTC CASSRTDPSYGYTF . . TRBJ1-2 14 TRBV18
TGTGCCAGCAGTCAAAAGGCTGAGGGCCGTTATAATTCACCCCTCCACTTT CASSQKAEGRYNSPLHF . . TRBJ1-6 17 TRBV2
TGTGCCAGCAGCCCCCCCCCGGTAGCTAACTATGGCTACACCTTC CASSPPPVANYGYTF . . TRBJ1-2 15 TRBV5-4
TGTGCCAGCGGAAGCGGGGGGCCCTACGAGCAGTACTTC CASGSGGPYEQYF . TRBD2 TRBJ2-7 13 TRBV3-1/TRBV3-2
TGCGCCAGCAGCCCTATAGCGGGGTCCAACACCGGGGAGCTGTTTTTT CASSPIAGSNTGELFF few TRBD2 TRBJ2-2 16 TRBV5-1
TGTGCCAGCAGCTTAGCCAGGACAGGGCGCGAGCAGTACTTC CASSLARTGREQYF . TRBD1 TRBJ2-7 14 TRBV7-9
TGTGCCAGCTCACCCGAACAGGGGCGAGCTTTCTTT CASSPEQGRAFF once TRBD1 TRBJ1-1 12 TRBV18
TGTGCCTGGGGGGACAGTCCCGAGCAGTACTTC CAWGDSPEQYF few TRBD1 TRBJ2-7 11 TRBV30
TGTGCCAGCAGCTTTCGCGACAGGTCGGGTAGTAAAGAAGCTTTCTTT CASSFRDRSGSKEAFF . . TRBJ1-1 16 TRBV5-5
TGTGCCAGCAGCAGAGACCCGGCTAGTCCCAGCTCCTACAATGAGCAGTTCTTC CASSRDPASPSSYNEQFF . . TRBJ2-1 18 TRBV7-2
TGTGCCAGCAGTTTAGAAGTCTATAATCAGCCCCAGCATTTT CASSLEVYNQPQHF . . TRBJ1-5 14 TRBV28
TGTGCCAGCAGGGCCGGGACAGGGTCTGAAAAACTGTTTTTT CASRAGTGSEKLFF once TRBD1 TRBJ1-4 14 TRBV7-6
TGTGCCAGCAGTTACTCTTCTGGTGCAGGGGCAGAGACCCAGTACTTC CASSYSSGAGAETQYF once . TRBJ2-5 16 TRBV6-5
TGTGCCAGCAGCTTGGGGGACAGGAGCCTCTATGGCTACACCTTC CASSLGDRSLYGYTF . TRBD1 TRBJ1-2 15 TRBV5-6
TGTGCCAGCAGCCTCGAATTAGCGAACACCGGGGAGCTGTTTTTT CASSLELANTGELFF . . TRBJ2-2 15 TRBV7-2
TGTGCCAGCAGCTACCTCTCGCGGAGCTCCTACAATGAGCAGTTCTTC CASSYLSRSSYNEQFF . . TRBJ2-1 16 TRBV11-3
TGTGCCACCAGCAGACCCGGATCCGGGACTAGCGATAAGACCCAGTACTTC CATSRPGSGTSDKTQYF . TRBD2 TRBJ2-5 17 TRBV15
TGTGCCTCCACAAGAGACAGGCTCAAGAGGGACACTGAAGCTTTCTTT CASTRDRLKRDTEAFF . . TRBJ1-1 16 TRBV2
TGTGCCTGGAGTCGCGACAGGGCAAAGAAGGGGGGCTACACCTTC CAWSRDRAKKGGYTF . TRBD1 TRBJ1-2 15 TRBV30
TGTGCCAGCACGGAGCGTGGTCCGAGGGATACGCAGTATTTT CASTERGPRDTQYF . . TRBJ2-3 14 TRBV6-5
TGTGCCAGCTCACCACCCCGTCCAGGGGGCTACGAGCAGTACTTC CASSPPRPGGYEQYF . TRBD1 TRBJ2-7 15 TRBV18
TGTGCCAGCAGCGCTGGACAGGGGGTCTCAAGTTCACCCCTCCACTTT CASSAGQGVSSSPLHF . TRBD1 TRBJ1-6 16 TRBV2
TGTGCCAGCAGGGGACAGGGTATGGGAGAGACCCAGTACTTC CASRGQGMGETQYF . TRBD1 TRBJ2-5 14 TRBV6-5
TGTGCCAGCAGTTATGGGTCAACAGCCTACGAGCAGTACTTC CASSYGSTAYEQYF . . TRBJ2-7 14 TRBV6-5
TGTGCCAGCTCACCTAGGGGACAGGGGACGTACGAGCAGTACTTC CASSPRGQGTYEQYF . TRBD1 TRBJ2-7 15 TRBV18
TGTGCCAGCAGCTTAGGGGCGGGGGCCTATGGCTACACCTTC CASSLGAGAYGYTF . . TRBJ1-2 14 TRBV13
TGTGCCAGCAGACCACCCAACACGCTTCTGAACACTGAAGCTTTCTTT CASRPPNTLLNTEAFF . . TRBJ1-1 16 TRBV6-6
TGTGCCAGCAGACGGACAGGGGTTGGTGAAGCTTTCTTT CASRRTGVGEAFF . TRBD1 TRBJ1-1 13 TRBV12-3/TRBV12-4
TGTGCCAGCAGTATAATTAGCTCTGGAAACACCATATATTTT CASSIISSGNTIYF few . TRBJ1-3 14 TRBV2
TGTGCCAGCAGTACCCTATACAGGGGTACTGAAGCTTTCTTT CASSTLYRGTEAFF . TRBD1 TRBJ1-1 14 TRBV6-5
TGCGCCAGCAGCCCTTGGCAGGGGAGGGAGAGTACTGAAGCTTTCTTT CASSPWQGRESTEAFF many . TRBJ1-1 16 TRBV5-1
TGTGCCAGCAGACAGGGTGGCAATCAGCCCCAGCATTTT CASRQGGNQPQHF . . TRBJ1-5 13 TRBV28
TGTGCCAGCAGCCAACAGGAGGTGGACACCATATATTTT CASSQQEVDTIYF once . TRBJ1-3 13 TRBV14
TGCGCCAGCAGCTTGGCCAGCGAATTCAATGAGCAGTTCTTC CASSLASEFNEQFF . . TRBJ2-1 14 TRBV5-1
TGCGCCAGCAGTGAGTCGAAGGGACAGGTACTCCAAGAGACCCAGTACTTC CASSESKGQVLQETQYF . TRBD1 TRBJ2-5 17 TRBV10-2
TGTGCCAGCAGCTCGCTCGGCGGTGAGCAGTTCTTC CASSSLGGEQFF . . TRBJ2-1 12 TRBV11-2
TGTGCCAGCAGCTCCCCGGCCGGCCCCCTGGAGGATGAGCAGTTCTTC CASSSPAGPLEDEQFF . . TRBJ2-1 16 TRBV5-4
TGTGCCAGCAGCCGTTCAGTTGGGACAGCTAATGAAAAACTGTTTTTT CASSRSVGTANEKLFF . TRBD1 TRBJ1-4 16 TRBV5-5
TGTGCCAGCTCACCCCGCGCGAACACTGAAGCTTTCTTT CASSPRANTEAFF . . TRBJ1-1 13 TRBV18
TGTGCCAGCAGCCGGACAGGGGGACGAGAGACCCAGTACTTC CASSRTGGRETQYF . TRBD1 TRBJ2-5 14 TRBV7-9